A selection of T cell receptor beta chains follows, all from one sample in a study of OX40 agonist ivuxolimab in advanced cancers. The protocol was immunoSEQ multiplex PCR, while the TCRdb copy is restricted to in-frame clones and leaves out a portion. Seen here are about 94,000 clones, more than 70% observed once, and the top ten hold 0.25% to 0.35%. Sequenced material: CD4+ or CD8+ T cells sorted from blood, taken in a trial of the OX40 agonist ivuxolimab. Source of these receptors: an adult with an advanced solid tumor such as melanoma, head and neck, liver or kidney cancer. The CDR3 runs from the conserved cysteine through the conserved F or W. A D gene is named only where the DNA matches it firmly. Expanded clones are given a class, and other clones once, few, many or no size at all.

J gene	V gene	clone size	CDR3 length	D gene	CDR3 DNA	CDR3 protein
TRBJ2-3	TRBV9	-	14	-	TGTGCCAGCAGCGTCCAGACCACCACAGATACGCAGTATTTT	CASSVQTTTDTQYF
TRBJ1-2	TRBV29-1	-	13	-	TGCAGCGTTTTTGGGATTTCTAACTATGGCTACACCTTC	CSVFGISNYGYTF
TRBJ2-7	TRBV7-2	once	12	-	TGTGCCAGCAGACCCTACATTTCCGAGCAGTACTTC	CASRPYISEQYF
TRBJ1-3	TRBV6-5	-	14	-	TGTGCCAGCAGCCCAGAGACACTCGGAAACACCATATATTTT	CASSPETLGNTIYF
TRBJ1-1	TRBV5-1	-	16	-	TGCGCCAGCAGCCCTGGCCAGTTTTCGACGAACACTGAAGCTTTCTTT	CASSPGQFSTNTEAFF
TRBJ2-3	TRBV9	-	15	-	TGTGCCAGCAGCGGATACTCCCCAGGCACAGATACGCAGTATTTT	CASSGYSPGTDTQYF
TRBJ2-5	TRBV25-1	once	15	-	TGTGCCAGCAGTATTAGACGGACACCAGGGGAGACCCAGTACTTC	CASSIRRTPGETQYF
TRBJ1-4	TRBV5-8	once	16	-	TGTGCCAGCAGCTCGAGAGACGGGCCACGGAATGAAAAACTGTTTTTT	CASSSRDGPRNEKLFF
TRBJ1-1	TRBV5-6	-	13	-	TGTGCCAGCAGCTGGGACCAGGCGGGTGAAGCTTTCTTT	CASSWDQAGEAFF
TRBJ2-4	TRBV2	few	13	-	TGTGCCAGCCGAGTGGAACCCAAAAACATTCAGTACTTC	CASRVEPKNIQYF
TRBJ2-5	TRBV5-1	-	13	-	TGCGCCAGCAGCCCTGAAGGTCGGGGGTCCCAGTACTTC	CASSPEGRGSQYF
TRBJ2-3	TRBV2	-	14	-	TGTGCCAGCAGTCCTAATGGTTCCACAGATACGCAGTATTTT	CASSPNGSTDTQYF
TRBJ2-5	TRBV5-5	-	14	-	TGTGCCAGCAGCTTGGCCGTCCGATTGGAGACCCAGTACTTC	CASSLAVRLETQYF
TRBJ1-5	TRBV15	-	12	-	TGTGCCACGGTGAACAGCAATCAGCCCCAGCATTTT	CATVNSNQPQHF
TRBJ2-7	TRBV5-1	-	16	-	TGCGCCAGCAGCTTGCTTGACGCGGGGATACCCTACGAGCAGTACTTC	CASSLLDAGIPYEQYF
TRBJ1-2	TRBV5-4	-	16	TRBD1	TGTGCCAGCAGCGTAGGACAGGGACCAGCTAACTATGGCTACACCTTC	CASSVGQGPANYGYTF
TRBJ1-6	TRBV2	-	14	-	TGTGCCAGCAGTGAGGGTTTCATTAGTTCACCCCTCCACTTT	CASSEGFISSPLHF
TRBJ2-7	TRBV5-1	-	15	TRBD2	TGCGCCAGCGCAACTACACATGGACTAGTTAGCGAGCAGTACTTC	CASATTHGLVSEQYF
TRBJ2-2	TRBV18	once	16	-	TGTGCCAGCTCACGCGCGTCGCAGGGGTTCACCGGGGAGCTGTTTTTT	CASSRASQGFTGELFF
TRBJ2-5	TRBV27	-	16	TRBD2	TGTGCCAGCAGTTTATACGGGGGGGGGCGGAAGGAGACCCAGTACTTC	CASSLYGGGRKETQYF
TRBJ2-1	TRBV18	-	13	TRBD2	TGTGCCAGCTCTAGCGGGGGGTACAATGAGCAGTTCTTC	CASSSGGYNEQFF
TRBJ1-1	TRBV5-6	-	15	TRBD1	TGTGCCAGCAGCTGGGGGGACAGGGCTGGCACTGAAGCTTTCTTT	CASSWGDRAGTEAFF
TRBJ1-5	TRBV12-5	once	18	-	TGTGCTAGTGGTTTTGTTGCGTGGGGGTCCTTTAAGGGCCAGCCCCAGCATTTT	CASGFVAWGSFKGQPQHF
TRBJ1-1	TRBV27	-	15	-	TGTGCCAGCAGTTTTTCCCTATCGCGGGACACTGAAGCTTTCTTT	CASSFSLSRDTEAFF
TRBJ1-1	TRBV19	-	13	-	TGTGCCAGTAGCACTCGGCGCGACACTGAAGCTTTCTTT	CASSTRRDTEAFF
TRBJ1-3	TRBV7-2	-	12	-	TGTGCCAGCAGCTTAGACCGCTCCACCATATATTTT	CASSLDRSTIYF
TRBJ1-3	TRBV11-2	-	15	-	TGTGCCAGCAGCTTGGGGGCCGTCTCTGGAAACACCATATATTTT	CASSLGAVSGNTIYF
TRBJ1-1	TRBV7-9	-	16	TRBD1	TGTGCCAGCAGCTCTCGGGACAGGGGGCAAGGGGGTGAAGCTTTCTTT	CASSSRDRGQGGEAFF
TRBJ1-2	TRBV5-1	-	15	TRBD1	TGCGCCAGCAGCGCTCGAGGAGGGGGCGGTTATGGCTACACCTTC	CASSARGGGGYGYTF
TRBJ1-2	TRBV4-2	-	20	-	TGTGCCAGCAGCCAAGATGCCCCAGGGCAGCAATTGGGCTCTAACTATGGCTACACCTTC	CASSQDAPGQQLGSNYGYTF
TRBJ2-1	TRBV7-3	-	12	-	TGTGCCAGCAGCTTAACGGGCTATGAGCAGTTCTTC	CASSLTGYEQFF
TRBJ1-3	TRBV9	-	17	-	TGTGCCAGCAGCGGGCGTCGACAGGACTCTACTGGAAACACCATATATTTT	CASSGRRQDSTGNTIYF
TRBJ2-5	TRBV15	-	16	-	TGTGCCACCAGCAGGTCTGGGGGCGCCGGGCAAGAGACCCAGTACTTC	CATSRSGGAGQETQYF
TRBJ1-3	TRBV14	-	14	-	TGTGCCAGCAGCCAAGATACGGGTGGAAACACCATATATTTT	CASSQDTGGNTIYF
TRBJ2-7	TRBV7-8	-	18	TRBD1	TGTGCCAGCAGTTCTCCCCCCTGGACAGGGCGAATGTTCGCCGAGCAGTACTTC	CASSSPPWTGRMFAEQYF
TRBJ2-5	TRBV11-3	-	16	TRBD2	TGTGCCAGCAGCTTAGGTCGGCGGGGGGGCTATGAGACCCAGTACTTC	CASSLGRRGGYETQYF